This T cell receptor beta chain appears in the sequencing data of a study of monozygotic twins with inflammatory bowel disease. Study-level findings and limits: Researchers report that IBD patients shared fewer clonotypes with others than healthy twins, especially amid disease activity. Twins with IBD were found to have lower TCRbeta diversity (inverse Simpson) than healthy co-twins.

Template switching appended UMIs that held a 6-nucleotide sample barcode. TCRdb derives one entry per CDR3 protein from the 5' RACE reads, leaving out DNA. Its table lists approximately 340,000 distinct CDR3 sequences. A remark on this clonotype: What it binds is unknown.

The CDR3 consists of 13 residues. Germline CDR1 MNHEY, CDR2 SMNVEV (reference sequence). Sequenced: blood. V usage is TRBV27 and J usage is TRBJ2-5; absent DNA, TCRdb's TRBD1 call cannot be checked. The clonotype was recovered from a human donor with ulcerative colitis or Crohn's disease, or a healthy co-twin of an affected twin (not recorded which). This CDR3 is CASSRDSEETQYF.